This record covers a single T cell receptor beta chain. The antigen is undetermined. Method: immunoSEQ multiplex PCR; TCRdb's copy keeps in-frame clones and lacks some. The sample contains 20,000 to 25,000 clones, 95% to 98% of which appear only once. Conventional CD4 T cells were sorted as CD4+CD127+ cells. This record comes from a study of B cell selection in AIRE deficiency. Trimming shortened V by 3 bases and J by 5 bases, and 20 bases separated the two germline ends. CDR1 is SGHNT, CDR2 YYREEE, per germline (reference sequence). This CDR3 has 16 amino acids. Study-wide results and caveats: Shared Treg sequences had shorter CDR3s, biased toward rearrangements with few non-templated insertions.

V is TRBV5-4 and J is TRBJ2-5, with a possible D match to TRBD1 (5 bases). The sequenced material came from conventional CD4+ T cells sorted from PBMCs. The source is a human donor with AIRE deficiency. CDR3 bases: TGTGCCAGCAGCTCGGGTCCCATTACGAAGGGGGAGACCCAGTACTTC. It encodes CASSSGPITKGETQYF.